This T cell receptor (beta chain) is drawn from a study of cytomegalovirus exposure and HLA in healthy donors. The overall study: A previous analysis identified about 110 million unique TCR beta sequences derived from around 200 million T cells. Whole-study findings and limits: A later analysis found that most CMV-associated TCR beta chains appeared HLA-restricted.

The PCR contained 60 Vbeta and 13 Jbeta primers. Assay used: immunoSEQ multiplex PCR; TCRdb lists only in-frame clones, some missing. In the table there are around 110,000 clones, approximately 80% of which are singletons. Regarding this clone: Its antigen is undetermined.

Healthy bone marrow donors made up the donor group. CDR3 length: 14 residues. V was trimmed by 5 bases and J by 3 bases, leaving 11 bases between them. Germline-derived CDR1 and CDR2 are WSHSY and SAAADI. This chain connects TRBV10-2 to TRBJ2-1, with D perhaps TRBD2 (5 bases). The receptor comes from a woman aged 30 to 39 in good health and CMV-seronegative. Sequenced sample: PBMCs. CDR3 in amino acids: CASSPAAHYNEQFF. CDR3 nucleotides: TGCGCCAGCAGTCCAGCGGCCCACTACAATGAGCAGTTCTTC.